This TCR beta chain was identified in a study of blood T cell repertoires in COVID-19. At the level of the study: There were acute and convalescent COVID-19 samples, and they came from the United States, Italy and Spain. T cells, B-cell-depleted T cells, or PBMCs provided the cDNA or gDNA that served as material.

V gave up 3 bases and J gave up 2 bases; unmatched junction bases: 11. Looked up from germline, CDR1 is SGHKS and CDR2 is YYEKEE (reference sequence). There are 17 residues in the CDR3. The repertoire was sequenced with immunoSEQ multiplex PCR; TCRdb's copy has only in-frame clones and lacks some. The sample contains about 160,000 clones, over 65% of which appear only once. The V gene is TRBV5-5, the J gene TRBJ1-2, with TRBD1 matching over 9 bases. The origin of this receptor is a man between 65 and 85 years old with acute or convalescent COVID-19. What was sequenced was peripheral blood. CDR3 in DNA: TGTGCCAGCAGCTACGGGACAGGGTACGCTTTGAACTATGGCTACACCTTC. Translation gives CASSYGTGYALNYGYTF.